This TCR beta chain was documented in a study of cytomegalovirus exposure and HLA in healthy donors (dated by TCRdb to 2017 to 2019). Broadly, across the study: An earlier analysis of approximately 590 of the donors reported approximately 300 Gb of sequence data and roughly 100 million unique TCR beta sequences from 150 million to 200 million T cells. An earlier analysis of some 600 of the donors applied high-throughput TCR beta sequencing to assess whether each TCR beta V gene segment acted as functional or pseudogenic. The number of typed donors differed by locus: about 620-630 for A, B, C, DRB1 and DQB1; approximately 520 for DQA1; 606 for DPA1; and 400 to 480 for DPB1. Among a few hundred genotyped donors of the cohort, an average of about 240,000 unique TCR beta nucleotide sequences were sequenced per donor, roughly 20% of them non-productive. The study aimed to test whether cataloging public T cell receptors could reveal signatures of past pathogen exposure. The study used immunosequencing to profile the T cell repertoires of approximately 690 subjects and linked those repertoires to cytomegalovirus serostatus. To predict cytomegalovirus infection status, the study combined high-throughput TCR immunosequencing, statistical association of individual TCRs with disease status, and machine learning. Roughly 300 gigabases of sequencing data and 91 million or so unique TCR sequences made up an early release that covered several hundred HLA-typed donors. Donor age, sex, ethnicity and CMV serostatus were collected together with the repertoire data. The genetic ancestry cluster associated with self-reported Caucasian donors included roughly 84% of the approximately 410 genotyped donors. Genome-wide SNP genotypes for about three fifths of the roughly 670 donors were used in a later genetic analysis, which treated that subset as a discovery cohort. Both class I and class II loci were covered by HLA typing, at four-digit resolution. In addition to the first cohort of 666 subjects, a separate validation cohort of over 90 different subjects was used. The later analysis used no new phenotypic data to find candidate immune exposures, relying instead on TCR beta sequences and their occurrence across donors. Every repertoire in the discovery cohort had been generated on one and the same sequencing platform. In a later analysis, previously published TCR beta repertoires from some 640 donors were re-analyzed and high-resolution HLA genotyping was added so that TCR occurrence patterns could be studied. Four to six DR-DQ haplotypes were handled as single units for association and clustering, since linkage in the cohort was strong.

The cohort was made up of roughly 670 healthy bone marrow donors. At the time of sampling, all cohort members were nominally healthy, though unrecorded immune exposures were likely present. The donor tested CMV seronegative and was one of the 352 seronegative cohort members. Each donor provided a peripheral blood sample, and peripheral blood mononuclear cells were used for TCR beta sequencing. Genomic DNA was extracted from the blood cell samples with the Qiagen DNeasy Blood Extraction Kit. V has 5 bases trimmed and J has 0 bases trimmed; junction bases matching no gene number 7. CDR1 MDHEN and CDR2 SYDVKM were looked up in the germline V gene. The CDR3 measures 16 amino acids from cysteine to phenylalanine. The retained sequence is limited to the CDR3, 48 bases, with the frame set at the first base. Details on this clone: Its antigen specificity is not known.

Study-wide conclusions, independent of this receptor: The authors suggested that the approach could potentially be extended to other disease states and immunological phenotypes. Linkage disequilibrium might explain the correlated functional status among segregating V segments, but an unknown experimental factor could not be ruled out. A group of highly shared sequence variants was considered likely to be a technical artifact of the sequencing pipeline. Because HLA typing was unavailable for some donors at each locus, only the typed subset was used in association tests. Compared with the roughly 670-donor mean, donors in an Asian-associated ancestry cluster had fewer N-insertions in productive TCRs, according to a later genetic analysis. Presence/absence analyses assumed roughly uniform sequencing depth across donors, an assumption that may not hold. A further reported finding was that TCR beta sequences accurately predicted the HLA-A and HLA-B alleles for most subjects in the first cohort. The classifier was reported to diagnose cytomegalovirus status with high specificity and sensitivity in both the original and validation cohorts. In a later analysis, 15,000 to 20,000 TCR beta sequences were associated with specific HLA alleles at a false discovery rate of 0.05. According to a later analysis, most CMV-associated TCR beta chains appeared to be HLA-restricted, and the HLA associations seemed to be driven largely by CMV exposure. The earlier analysis of about 600 of the donors excluded some 15 rarely observed V segments, including chromosome 9 orphons, because counts were too low. Immune exposure information for the cohort was limited to CMV serostatus. A later analysis found that TCR association rates varied across HLA loci, with DRB1 alleles showing the most associated TCRs and HLA-C alleles the fewest. In a later analysis, several top co-occurrence clusters were reported to appear linked to parvovirus B19, influenza, CMV and Epstein-Barr virus. An association between a missense DCLRE1C variant and V-gene and J-gene trimming of TCR beta chains was found in a later genetic analysis and replicated in an independent cohort. Broadly in line with IMGT annotations, most TCR beta V segments showed up in productive rearrangements about 87% or about 30% of the time in an earlier analysis of 450 to 750 of the donors. This cohort had only TCR beta chains sequenced, and the lack of alpha or paired-chain data limited which features could be detected. Assigning TCR associations to individual alleles was difficult when HLA alleles, especially DR and DQ, strongly co-occurred. Some IMGT-functional V segments, including TRBV6-2 and TRBV6-3, could not be told apart with the 87-base-pair reads, so those segments were excluded. The study listed 170 or so TCR beta chains as associated with cytomegalovirus. In a later analysis, HLA-associated TCR beta chains showed more clonal expansion and lower generation probabilities than non-associated chains that were equally common. A few of the identified cytomegalovirus-associated TCR beta chains were confirmed in vitro to be specific for cytomegalovirus antigens. Across donors, most TCR sequences were observed very rarely, whereas some public TCRs were present in many individuals.

Libraries came from the immunoSEQ multiplex PCR assay. For the multiplex PCR, a mixture combining 60 forward primers for TCR Vbeta segments and 13 reverse primers for TCR Jbeta segments was used. The CDR3 region of rearranged TCR beta genes was amplified from genomic DNA with a multiplex PCR assay. Amplified TCR beta libraries were sequenced as 87-base-pair reads on the Illumina HiSeq System. As for the original processing: A later analysis counted some 80 million unique TCR beta chains across the 666 repertoires, and approximately 11 million of these chains were shared by at least two donors. Raw reads were error-corrected and collapsed into unique sequences with a nearest-neighbor algorithm that merged closely related sequences to remove PCR and sequencing errors. V, D and J gene segments were assigned by aligning CDR3 sequences to IMGT reference sequences. For a sequence to be retained, a match of at least six nucleotides was required to both a V gene segment and a J gene segment. Rearrangements were called productive when the CDR3 lacked stop codons and stayed in frame with V and J; all others were non-productive. CDR3 was defined according to IMGT convention as the region running from the second conserved V-encoded cysteine to the conserved J-encoded phenylalanine. Sequences without an unambiguous match to a single V gene segment were excluded from the earlier analysis of approximately 600 of the donors. An earlier analysis of fewer than 750 of the donors called V segments functional above 56.7% productive rearrangements and segregating when the between-donor standard deviation exceeded 5%. A statistical classification framework was built for diagnosing cytomegalovirus status from the catalog of TCR beta chain sequences. V and J gene assignment, in a later analysis, came from comparing TCR nucleotide sequences with IMGT/GENE-DB human TR gene sequences. In a later analysis, CDR3 sequences and most-parsimonious VDJ recombination scenarios were assigned using the TCRdist pipeline. In a later analysis, each TCR beta chain was defined by its CDR3 amino acid sequence together with its V-gene family, and reads without a unique V-gene family were excluded. A later analysis removed 592 highly shared, low-generation-probability nucleotide sequences to deal with suspected cross-contamination and a sequencing artifact. For each public chain, a later analysis derived a clonal expansion index from normalized ranks of inferred template counts within each repertoire. In a later analysis, generation probabilities were computed with a VDJ recombination model fitted to out-of-frame rearrangements, and the resulting probabilities were checked against IGoR. A later analysis scored TCR-TCR, TCR-HLA and TCR-CMV co-occurrence with hypergeometric tests, applying a repertoire-size bias correction to TCR pairs. False discovery rates were estimated in a later analysis by permuting HLA or CMV assignments 20 times. In a later analysis, co-occurring TCRs were grouped using DBSCAN, with TCRdist sequence similarity added in when clustering inside HLA-allele-positive subsets. Repertoires with fewer than 30,000 or more than 120,000 public chains, plus five repertoires with anomalous nucleotide sharing, were excluded from co-occurrence clustering. TCRdb provides this immuneACCESS table in a form limited to in-frame rearrangements. Some clones are lacking; in checked studies, under half of them reflect an unresolved V gene, and why the rest are absent is not known. The D gene and trimming were derived from the DNA, and the V and J assignments and clone size from that table. The sample's own table lists approximately 110,000 clones. Jointly, the top ten make up approximately 2% of the sample.

This TCR was recovered from a man aged 40-55 years in good health and CMV-seronegative. Input material: PBMCs. The rearrangement combines TRBV28 with TRBJ2-7, and 10 junctional nucleotides match TRBD2. The CDR3 is CASSPRTSGLSYEQYF. The nucleotides are TGTGCCAGCAGTCCAAGGACTAGCGGCCTCTCCTACGAGCAGTACTTC.